What follows is one TCR beta chain and its context. Its antigen is currently unknown. The data originate from a study of CD8 T cells in ankylosing spondylitis. TCR beta libraries were made by quantitative 5'-RACE with molecular barcodes. Using its own MiXCR run on the 5' RACE reads, TCRdb lists one record per CDR3 protein. The data contain around 770,000 distinct CDR3 sequences, around a fifth of them singletons. CDR3 size: 14 residues. Germline CDR1 reads MNHEY; CDR2 reads SVGEGT. V shed 10 bases, J shed 2 bases, and the junction held 7 bases outside the gene matches. General observations from the study: A TCR beta motif of under 10 highly homologous variants seemed to mark ankylosing spondylitis blood. A CD8+ phenotype characterized the disease-linked clones, which were relatively rare in peripheral blood.

Sequencing was done on a sample of blood, either unsorted or a sorted T cell fraction (not recorded which). The TCR originated in a male donor with ankylosing spondylitis. The chain joins TRBV6-2 or TRBV6-3 to TRBJ2-3; 9 bases fit TRBD2. CDR3 DNA sequence: TGTGCCACCATTAGCGGGGGTACCACAGATACGCAGTATTTT. Protein: CATISGGTTDTQYF.